This T cell receptor (beta chain) appears in the sequencing data of a study of blood T cell repertoires in COVID-19. Looking at the study overall: Donors in the United States, Italy and Spain gave samples during acute or convalescent COVID-19. The analysed material was cDNA or gDNA that came from T cells, B-cell-depleted T cells, or PBMCs.

Authors' processing steps: Amplified reference gene primers provided the basis for estimating nucleated cell counts. Generated by immunoSEQ multiplex PCR, the TCRdb table keeps only in-frame clones and is missing some. The V and J calls and clone size are taken from that table; D and trimming were inferred from the DNA. This table holds roughly 320,000 clones, about nine tenths found once. This CDR3 contains 13 residues. Trimming cost V 3 bases and J 5 bases, with 9 bases left between them. Germline V lookup: CDR1 SEHNR, CDR2 FQNEAQ (reference sequence). The sequence was collected from a woman in her twenties or thirties with COVID-19, enrolled during active disease. The sequenced sample consisted of peripheral blood. V usage is TRBV7-9 and J usage is TRBJ2-3, with D uncertain. For the CDR3, the DNA is TGTGCCAGCAGCTTTTTCGAGCGAGATACGCAGTATTTT. Amino acid sequence: CASSFFERDTQYF.